The 10 T cell receptor beta chains presented below share a single source sample, sequenced in a study of tumor-infiltrating lymphocytes in glioblastoma multiforme. Three nested ARM-PCR rounds with V-beta and C-beta primers built TCRB libraries. A single record per CDR3 protein comes from TCRdb applying MiXCR to the multiplex PCR reads. The table records about 32,000 distinct CDR3 sequences, approximately 60% of them present only once. Source material: brain tumor tissue. The receptors were sampled from a male donor with glioblastoma.

Details on this clonotype: This clone may be a read error of a much larger clone one base away. No conserved phenylalanine or tryptophan ends this CDR3, so it is likely a read error. V gene TRBV13 combines with J gene TRBJ2-1; tentative D call: TRBD2 (6 bases). This CDR3 is built from 15 residues. Trimming stripped 8 bases from V and 5 bases from J, with 19 bases between. Germline V gene sequence: CDR1 PRHDT, CDR2 FYEKMQ (reference sequence). CDR3 sequence: CASGPRGSGNNEQFS. CDR3 coding DNA: TGTGCCAGCGGCCCCCGGGGTAGCGGCAACAATGAGCAGTTCTCC.

The rearrangement uses TRBV4-1 and TRBJ2-4; 8 bases align to TRBD2. Trimming took 2 bases from V and 4 from J; bases not matched to a gene: 4. The CDR3 covers 15 residues. From germline, CDR1 is MGHRA and CDR2 YSYEKL. CDR3 nucleotide sequence: TGCGCCAGCAGCCAACTACTAGCGGAAAAAAACATTCAGTACTTC. Its protein is CASSQLLAEKNIQYF.

The rearrangement links TRBV29-1 to TRBJ1-2; the D is unclear. The CDR3 is made up of 13 amino acids. The V end lost 7 bases, the J end lost 0 bases, and 12 bases lay between the germline ends. Germline CDR1 SQVTM, CDR2 ANQGSEA. The chain's CDR3 is CSADLSSNYGYTF. CDR3 bases: TGCAGCGCCGACCTGAGTTCTAACTATGGCTACACCTTC.

In regard to this clonotype: At one end the junction does not follow the germline gene, possibly because of a read error. This chain connects TRBV6-5 to TRBJ2-3; perhaps TRBD1 as D (5 bases). CDR1 is MNHEY, CDR2 SVGAGI, per germline. This CDR3 spans 14 amino acids. This CDR3 is CASRRTLNTDRQYF. The CDR3 nucleotides read TGTGCCAGCAGAAGGACACTCAACACAGATAGGCAGTATTTT.

This rearrangement joins TRBV28 to TRBJ2-5; tentatively, D is TRBD2 (7 bases). V was trimmed by 8 bases and J by 1 base, leaving 17 bases between them. Germline values: CDR1 MDHEN, CDR2 SYDVKM. The CDR3 sequence is 15 residues long. The CDR3 here is CASEGGEAGQETQYF. The CDR3 nucleotides are TGTGCCAGCGAGGGGGGGGAGGCCGGCCAAGAGACCCAGTACTTC.

V gene TRBV20-1 combines with J gene TRBJ2-7, with TRBD2 matching 9 bases. CDR3 length: 12 residues. Germline V CDR1 and CDR2: DFQATT, SNEGSKA (reference sequence). The J segment lost 11 bases and the V segment lost 7 bases, leaving 12 bases of the junction unmatched. The CDR3 DNA sequence: TGCAGTGATATGAGGCTAGCGGGAAGGGAGTACTTC. Its translation is CSDMRLAGREYF.

In the case of this clonotype: A junction boundary mismatches the germline segment, possibly from a read error. The chain's CDR3 is CSARDDAGLYEKFF. The CDR3 nucleotides read TGCAGTGCTAGAGATGATGCGGGGCTGTATGAGAAGTTCTTC. The chain recombines TRBV20-1 with TRBJ2-1, with D tentatively TRBD2 (6 bases). The CDR3 has 14 residues. Germline CDR1 reads DFQATT; CDR2 reads SNEGSKA (reference sequence).

At least ten counts were recorded for this clonotype. This sequence joins TRBV7-9 and TRBJ2-6; 7 nucleotides line up with TRBD1. CDR3 length equals 13 residues. V shed 9 bases, J shed 5 bases, and the junction held 4 bases outside the gene matches. CDR1 and CDR2 (germline): SEHNR, FQNEAQ (reference sequence). The CDR3: CASDRDWANVLTF. The CDR3 bases are TGTGCCAGTGACAGGGATTGGGCCAACGTCCTGACTTTC.

In regard to this clonotype: A much larger clone differs by one base, so this may be a read error. V is TRBV5-1 and J is TRBJ2-1, with D unresolved. The germline CDR1 and CDR2 sequences are SGHRS and YFSETQ. The CDR3 loop spans 13 amino acids. Deletions cut 5 bases from V and 5 bases from J, with 11 bases between. CDR3 protein: CASRALLNNEQFF. The DNA for the CDR3 is TGCGCCAGCAGGGCCCTTCTTAACAATGAGCAGTTCTTC.

Turning to this clonotype: This may come from a read error, since a much larger clone is one base off. The chain employs TRBV20-1 and TRBJ2-2; a possible D gene is TRBD2 (5 bases). Germline loops: CDR1 DFQATT, CDR2 SNEGSKA (reference sequence). The CDR3 totals 12 residues. The CDR3 sequence: CSAVTNTGELLF. The CDR3 DNA is TGCAGTGCCGTGACGAACACCGGGGAGCTGCTTTTT.